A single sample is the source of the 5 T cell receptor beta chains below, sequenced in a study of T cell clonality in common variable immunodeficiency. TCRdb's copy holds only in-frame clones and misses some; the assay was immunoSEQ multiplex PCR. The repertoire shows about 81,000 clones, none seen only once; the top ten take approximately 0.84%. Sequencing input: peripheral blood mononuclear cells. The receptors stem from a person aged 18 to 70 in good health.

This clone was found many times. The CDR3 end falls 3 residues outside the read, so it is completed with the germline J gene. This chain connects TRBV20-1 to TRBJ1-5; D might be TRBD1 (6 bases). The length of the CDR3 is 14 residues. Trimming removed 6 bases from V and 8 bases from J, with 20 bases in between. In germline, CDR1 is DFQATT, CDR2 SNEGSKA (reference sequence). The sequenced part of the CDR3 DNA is TGCAGTGCCTCCAGGGGCGCCTCATCAGAGCCC. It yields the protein CSASRGASSEP. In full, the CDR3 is CSASRGASSEPQHF.

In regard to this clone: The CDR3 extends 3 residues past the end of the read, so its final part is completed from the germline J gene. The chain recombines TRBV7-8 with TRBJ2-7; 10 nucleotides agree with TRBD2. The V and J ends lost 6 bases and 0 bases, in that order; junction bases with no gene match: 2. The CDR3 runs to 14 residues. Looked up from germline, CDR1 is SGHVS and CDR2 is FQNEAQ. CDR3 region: CASRASGGSYEQYF. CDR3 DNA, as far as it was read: TGTGCCAGCAGGGCTAGCGGGGGCTCCTACGAG.

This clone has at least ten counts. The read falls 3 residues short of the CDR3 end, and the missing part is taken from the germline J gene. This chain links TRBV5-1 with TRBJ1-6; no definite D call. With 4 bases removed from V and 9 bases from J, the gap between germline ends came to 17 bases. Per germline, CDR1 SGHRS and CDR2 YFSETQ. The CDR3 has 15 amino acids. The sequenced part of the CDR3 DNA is TGCGCCAGCAGCAGTAAGATTCAAGAGGGTTCACCC. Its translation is CASSSKIQEGSP. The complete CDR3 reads CASSSKIQEGSPLHF.

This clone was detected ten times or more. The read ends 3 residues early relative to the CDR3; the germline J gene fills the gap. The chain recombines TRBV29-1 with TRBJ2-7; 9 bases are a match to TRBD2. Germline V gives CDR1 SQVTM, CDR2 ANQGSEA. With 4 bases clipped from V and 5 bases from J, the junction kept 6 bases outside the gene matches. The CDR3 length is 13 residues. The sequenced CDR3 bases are TGCAGCGTTGCCGGGACTAGCACCCACGAG. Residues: CSVAGTSTHE. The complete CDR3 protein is CSVAGTSTHEQYF.

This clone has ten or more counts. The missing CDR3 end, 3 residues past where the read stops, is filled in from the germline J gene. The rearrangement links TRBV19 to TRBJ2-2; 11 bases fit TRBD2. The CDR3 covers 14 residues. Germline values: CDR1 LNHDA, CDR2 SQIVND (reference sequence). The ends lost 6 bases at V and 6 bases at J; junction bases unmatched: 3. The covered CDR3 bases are TGTGCCAGTAGCTTAGCGGGAGGGGCCGGGGAG. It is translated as CASSLAGGAGE. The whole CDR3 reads CASSLAGGAGELFF.